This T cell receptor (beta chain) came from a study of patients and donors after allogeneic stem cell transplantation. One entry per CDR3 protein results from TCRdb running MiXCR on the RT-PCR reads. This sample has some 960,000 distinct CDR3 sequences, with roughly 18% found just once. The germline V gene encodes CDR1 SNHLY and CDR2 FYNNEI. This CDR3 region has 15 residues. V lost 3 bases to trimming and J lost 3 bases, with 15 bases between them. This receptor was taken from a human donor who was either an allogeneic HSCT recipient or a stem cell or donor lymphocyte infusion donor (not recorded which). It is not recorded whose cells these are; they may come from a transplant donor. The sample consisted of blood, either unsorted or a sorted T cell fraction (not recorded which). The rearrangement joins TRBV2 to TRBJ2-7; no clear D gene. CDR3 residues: CASSDGLGGSYEQYF. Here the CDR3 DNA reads TGTGCCAGCAGTGATGGGCTAGGCGGTAGCTACGAGCAGTACTTC.